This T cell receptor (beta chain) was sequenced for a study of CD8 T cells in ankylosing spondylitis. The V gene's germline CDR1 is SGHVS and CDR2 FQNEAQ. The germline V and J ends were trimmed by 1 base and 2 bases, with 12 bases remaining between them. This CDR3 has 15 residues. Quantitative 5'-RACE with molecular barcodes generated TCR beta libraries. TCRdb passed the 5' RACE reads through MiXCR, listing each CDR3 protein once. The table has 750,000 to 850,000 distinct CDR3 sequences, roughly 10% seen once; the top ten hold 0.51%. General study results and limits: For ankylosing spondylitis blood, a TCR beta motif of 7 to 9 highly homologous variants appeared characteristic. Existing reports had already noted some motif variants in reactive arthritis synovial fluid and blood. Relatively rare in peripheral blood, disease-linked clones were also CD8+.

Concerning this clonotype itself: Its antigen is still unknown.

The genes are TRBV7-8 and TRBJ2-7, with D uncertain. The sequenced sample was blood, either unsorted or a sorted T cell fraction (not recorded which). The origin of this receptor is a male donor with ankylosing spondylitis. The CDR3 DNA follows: TGTGCCAGCAGCTTAGACTTCGGGCGGACCTACGAGCAGTACTTC. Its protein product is CASSLDFGRTYEQYF.